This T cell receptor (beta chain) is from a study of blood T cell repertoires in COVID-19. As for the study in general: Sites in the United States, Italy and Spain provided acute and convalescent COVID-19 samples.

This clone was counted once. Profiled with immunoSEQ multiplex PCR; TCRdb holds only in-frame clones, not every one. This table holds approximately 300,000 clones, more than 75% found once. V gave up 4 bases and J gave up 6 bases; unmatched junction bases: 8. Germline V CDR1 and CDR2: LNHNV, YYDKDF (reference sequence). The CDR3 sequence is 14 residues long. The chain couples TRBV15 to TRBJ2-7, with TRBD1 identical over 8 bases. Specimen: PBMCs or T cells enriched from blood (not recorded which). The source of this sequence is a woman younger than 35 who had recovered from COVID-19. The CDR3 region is CATSIDQGAREQYF. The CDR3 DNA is TGTGCCACCAGCATTGATCAGGGGGCCCGCGAGCAGTACTTC.